Given below is one TCR beta chain in context. Antigen: not known. This sample was taken from a study of OX40 agonist ivuxolimab in advanced cancers. About the study: All patients had ivuxolimab intravenously every 2 weeks at 0.01 to 10 mg/kg. Prior therapy, whether anti-PD-1, anti-PD-L1 or anti-CTLA-4, was allowed, and approximately 40% had some.

Here immunoSEQ multiplex PCR was the method, and the copy in TCRdb shows in-frame clones only, minus some. Of 100,000 or so clones listed, approximately 95% are singletons. The study, taken as a whole, reports: A proportion of nonresponders additionally exhibited low normalized T-cell clonal expansion.

This clonotype originated in an adult with an advanced solid tumor such as melanoma, head and neck, liver or kidney cancer. The material sequenced was CD4+ or CD8+ T cells sorted from blood, taken in a trial of the OX40 agonist ivuxolimab.

The CDR3 sequence: CSPGGYNEQFF. The CDR3 region has the DNA TGCAGCCCCGGAGGCTACAATGAGCAGTTCTTC. V gene TRBV29-1 combines with J gene TRBJ2-1; weak D call: TRBD2 (5 bases). This CDR3 comprises 11 residues. The germline gives CDR1 SQVTM, CDR2 ANQGSEA. Trimming pared 8 bases from V and 3 bases from J, leaving 8 bases between.